These 10 T cell receptor beta chains originate from one sample sequenced in a study of blood T cell repertoires in COVID-19. Here immunoSEQ multiplex PCR was the method, and the copy in TCRdb shows in-frame clones only, minus some. The sample has about 98,000 clones, about four fifths seen once. The specimen was peripheral blood. The receptors here all came from a man aged 65 to 85 with acute or convalescent COVID-19.

There are a few counts of this clone. The chain joins TRBV9 to TRBJ2-7; 7 positions match TRBD2. Losses at the gene ends were 0 bases for V and 7 bases for J; bases not matched to a gene: 7. CDR3 length equals 14 residues. Germline-derived CDR1 and CDR2 are SGDLS and YYNGEE. Written as DNA, the CDR3 is TGTGCCAGCAGCGTAGAAGGGTGGGGAGGGGAGCAGTACTTC. This encodes CASSVEGWGGEQYF.

The chain has TRBV20-1 and TRBJ1-5; D is unclear. The CDR3 extends over 13 amino acids. Looked up from germline, CDR1 is DFQATT and CDR2 is SNEGSKA (reference sequence). V was clipped by 3 bases and J by 4 bases, with 10 bases between them. The CDR3 nucleotides read TGCAGTGCTAGTATGAGCGAGAATCAGCCCCAGCATTTT. Amino acids: CSASMSENQPQHF.

V is TRBV24-1 and J is TRBJ2-3, with D uncertain. The germline gives CDR1 KGHDR, CDR2 SFDVKD. V lost 5 bases, J lost 3 bases, and 11 bases lay in between. This CDR3 has 14 residues. CDR3 in amino acids: CATSGRSSTDTQYF. The CDR3 DNA reads as TGTGCCACCAGTGGTCGGTCGTCGACAGATACGCAGTATTTT.

V is TRBV28 and J is TRBJ1-2; D might be TRBD1 (5 bases). The CDR3 runs 17 residues. V gave up 4 bases and J gave up 4 bases, with 22 bases separating them. Germline loops: CDR1 MDHEN, CDR2 SYDVKM. CDR3 nucleotides: TGTGCCAGCAGTTCCCTTACCAAGACCGGGACTCGCTATGGCTACACCTTC. Its protein product is CASSSLTKTGTRYGYTF.

V gene TRBV27 combines with J gene TRBJ2-3, with D possibly being TRBD2 (6 bases). This CDR3 comprises 15 residues. In germline, CDR1 is MNHEY, CDR2 SMNVEV (reference sequence). The V gene lost 2 bases and the J gene lost 0 bases, with 9 bases spanning the gap. CDR3 sequence (DNA): TGTGCCAGCAGTTTAACCAGCGGGAGCACAGATACGCAGTATTTT. The encoded protein is CASSLTSGSTDTQYF.

The chain joins TRBV27 to TRBJ1-6; D unresolved. With 8 bases removed from V and 7 bases from J, the gap between germline ends came to 9 bases. Germline V gene lookup returns CDR1 MNHEY and CDR2 SMNVEV (reference sequence). The CDR3 has 12 residues. CDR3 DNA sequence: TGTGCCAGCGGCCGTTCAAATTCACCCCTCCACTTT. This gives the protein CASGRSNSPLHF.

The chain is built from TRBV28 and TRBJ1-1, with 7 bases aligning to TRBD1. V shed 6 bases and J 2 bases; nucleotides not matched to a gene: 9. CDR3 length: 15 residues. Germline loops: CDR1 MDHEN, CDR2 SYDVKM. The CDR3 DNA is TGTGCCAGCAGGGATCAAGGGGGCGTAAACACTGAAGCTTTCTTT. Its protein product is CASRDQGGVNTEAFF.

V gene TRBV24-1 combines with J gene TRBJ2-2; 9 positions agree with TRBD2. This CDR3 is 14 amino acids long. Germline values: CDR1 KGHDR, CDR2 SFDVKD. V lost 6 bases to trimming and J lost 7 bases; unmatched junction nucleotides: 5. The CDR3 DNA reads TGTGCCACCAGTCATGCTAGCGGGATCGGGGAGCTGTTTTTT. Residues: CATSHASGIGELFF.

This chain connects TRBV3-1 (or the pseudogene TRBV3-2) to TRBJ1-6, with 7 bases fitting TRBD1. CDR1 and CDR2 from the germline V gene are LGHDT and YNNKEL (reference sequence). V shed 2 bases, J shed 6 bases, and the junction held 4 bases outside the gene matches. The CDR3 has 15 amino acids. CDR3 loop: CASSQRQGFNSPLHF. DNA of the CDR3: TGTGCCAGCAGCCAACGACAGGGCTTTAATTCACCCCTCCACTTT.

The rearrangement joins TRBV24-1 to TRBJ2-6, with 8 bases lining up with TRBD1. After removal of 5 bases from V and 3 bases from J, the junction contained 5 bases not matched to a gene. The V gene's germline CDR1 is KGHDR and CDR2 SFDVKD. The CDR3 loop spans 16 amino acids. The CDR3 reads CATSVQGASGANVLTF. The CDR3 DNA sequence: TGTGCCACCAGTGTCCAGGGGGCCAGTGGGGCCAACGTCCTGACTTTC.